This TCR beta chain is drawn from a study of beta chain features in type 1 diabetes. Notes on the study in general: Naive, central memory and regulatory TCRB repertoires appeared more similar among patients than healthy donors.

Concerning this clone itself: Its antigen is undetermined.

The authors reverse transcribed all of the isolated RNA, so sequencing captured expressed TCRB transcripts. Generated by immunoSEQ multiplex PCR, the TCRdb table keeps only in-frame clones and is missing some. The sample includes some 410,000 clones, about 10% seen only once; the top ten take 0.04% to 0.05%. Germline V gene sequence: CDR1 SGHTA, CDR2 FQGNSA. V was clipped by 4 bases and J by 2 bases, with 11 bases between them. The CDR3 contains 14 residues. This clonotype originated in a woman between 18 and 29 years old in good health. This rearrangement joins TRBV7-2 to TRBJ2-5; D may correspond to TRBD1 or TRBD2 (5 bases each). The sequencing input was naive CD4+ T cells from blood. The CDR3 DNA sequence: TGTGCCAGCAGCTCGGGACGTGCTCAAGAGACCCAGTACTTC. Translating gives CASSSGRAQETQYF.